The clone carrying this TCR beta chain has just one count. What it binds is not known. The junction departs from the called germline gene at one end, perhaps through a read error. This record comes from a study of PD-1 blockade in classical Hodgkin lymphoma. Clones were read by immunoSEQ multiplex PCR, and TCRdb kept only the in-frame ones, dropping some. The data hold about 52,000 clones, with roughly 86% observed a single time. Overall study findings and caveats: Patients with a complete response exhibited baseline diversity comparable to newly diagnosed patients. Nivolumab starters within 1 year of ASCT were excluded.

Described time point: cycle 4 day 1 (C4D1), after 5 to 7 weeks of nivolumab. No patient escaped relapse after autologous stem cell transplantation, and brentuximab vedotin exposure varied. Classifying best responses yielded complete response, partial response or progressive disease. The sample here was peripheral blood mononuclear cells (PBMCs), taken before the fourth cycle of nivolumab. The TCR sequence derives from a human donor with classical Hodgkin lymphoma.

This CDR3 reads CASREGYSNQPQHF. The CDR3 DNA reads TGTGCCAGCAGGGAAGGCTATAGCAATCAGCCCCAGCATTTT. This rearrangement joins TRBV6-1 to TRBJ1-5; no firm D call. Looked up from germline, CDR1 is MNHNS and CDR2 is SASEGT. CDR3 length equals 14 residues.